A selection of T cell receptor beta chains follows, all from one sample in a study of human T cells and chemical hapten exposure. TCRdb re-called the RACE reads through MiXCR, storing one row per CDR3 protein. The profile shows around 120,000 distinct CDR3 sequences, roughly 15% of them singletons. The source material was whole blood, sampled in connection with sensitization to the hapten diphenylcyclopropenone (DPC). The receptors stem from a man between 18 and 29 years old with alopecia areata. Some clones in this sample may be carry-over from other donors' samples. Both conserved end residues are trimmed from each CDR3. Rows give clone size only sometimes, using once, few, many, or a class for an expanded clone.

CDR3aa: SVAGIYGYT; j_gene: TRBJ1-2; v_gene: TRBV29-1; len: 9; abundance: NA
CDR3aa: ASSLDLAYNEQF; j_gene: TRBJ2-1; v_gene: TRBV11-2; len: 12; abundance: NA
CDR3aa: ASSSRRDRTDTQY; j_gene: TRBJ2-3; v_gene: TRBV11-2; len: 13; abundance: many
CDR3aa: ASSGGQGYGYT; j_gene: TRBJ1-2; v_gene: TRBV2; len: 11; abundance: NA
CDR3aa: ASSYRGDFTDTQY; j_gene: TRBJ2-3; v_gene: TRBV6-2/TRBV6-3; len: 13; abundance: NA
CDR3aa: ASSYSAASYNSPLH; j_gene: TRBJ1-6; v_gene: TRBV6-6; len: 14; abundance: many
CDR3aa: ASSFASYGTDTQY; j_gene: TRBJ2-3; v_gene: TRBV7-2; len: 13; abundance: many
CDR3aa: ASSGEIGELF; j_gene: TRBJ2-2; v_gene: TRBV6-4; len: 10; abundance: NA
CDR3aa: ARSGRLAGGHEQF; j_gene: TRBJ2-1; v_gene: TRBV19; len: 13; abundance: NA
CDR3aa: ASSLSGTGAYNSPLH; j_gene: TRBJ1-6; v_gene: TRBV18; len: 15; abundance: NA
CDR3aa: ASSEGSGGGREQF; j_gene: TRBJ2-1; v_gene: TRBV2; len: 13; abundance: NA
CDR3aa: ASSQPYDRGNGYT; j_gene: TRBJ1-2; v_gene: TRBV4-1; len: 13; abundance: few
CDR3aa: ASSISTTANEKLF; j_gene: TRBJ1-4; v_gene: TRBV19; len: 13; abundance: many
CDR3aa: ATNSRLDEQF; j_gene: TRBJ2-1; v_gene: TRBV24-1; len: 10; abundance: few
CDR3aa: ASSLRDRGTEAF; j_gene: TRBJ1-1; v_gene: TRBV11-2; len: 12; abundance: many
CDR3aa: ASSPQGGNVGNEQF; j_gene: TRBJ2-1; v_gene: TRBV18; len: 14; abundance: many
CDR3aa: AIKSAGPSYNEQF; j_gene: TRBJ2-1; v_gene: TRBV10-3; len: 13; abundance: NA
CDR3aa: TSSLSGRGRPSYEQY; j_gene: TRBJ2-7; v_gene: TRBV27; len: 15; abundance: NA
CDR3aa: ASSLRWTGDGYT; j_gene: TRBJ1-2; v_gene: TRBV12-3/TRBV12-4; len: 12; abundance: few
CDR3aa: SAGRDRGADTQY; j_gene: TRBJ2-3; v_gene: TRBV20-1; len: 12; abundance: few
CDR3aa: ASSINWISYNEQF; j_gene: TRBJ2-1; v_gene: TRBV19; len: 13; abundance: few
CDR3aa: ASSSLANTDTQY; j_gene: TRBJ2-3; v_gene: TRBV11-1; len: 12; abundance: NA
CDR3aa: ASSPGGIGAEAF; j_gene: TRBJ1-1; v_gene: TRBV7-8; len: 12; abundance: many
CDR3aa: ASSIPSTDTQY; j_gene: TRBJ2-3; v_gene: TRBV19; len: 11; abundance: NA
CDR3aa: ATGTSGNTIY; j_gene: TRBJ1-3; v_gene: TRBV10-3; len: 10; abundance: NA
CDR3aa: ASSQERGGVETQY; j_gene: TRBJ2-5; v_gene: TRBV3-1; len: 13; abundance: many
CDR3aa: ASSYSQVTNEKLF; j_gene: TRBJ1-4; v_gene: TRBV6-5; len: 13; abundance: NA
CDR3aa: SADLTGRLGTQY; j_gene: TRBJ2-5; v_gene: TRBV20-1; len: 12; abundance: few
CDR3aa: SVEGVGGTEAF; j_gene: TRBJ1-1; v_gene: TRBV29-1; len: 11; abundance: few
CDR3aa: ASSFPGEETQY; j_gene: TRBJ2-5; v_gene: TRBV28; len: 11; abundance: NA
CDR3aa: ASSLTVLNTEAF; j_gene: TRBJ1-1; v_gene: TRBV27; len: 12; abundance: NA
CDR3aa: ASSYKRTGELF; j_gene: TRBJ2-2; v_gene: TRBV6-5; len: 11; abundance: NA
CDR3aa: ASSSQGTSGYNEQF; j_gene: TRBJ2-1; v_gene: TRBV19; len: 14; abundance: NA
CDR3aa: ASSPADNRAEAF; j_gene: TRBJ1-1; v_gene: TRBV6-5; len: 12; abundance: few
CDR3aa: ASSHESGEQY; j_gene: TRBJ2-7; v_gene: TRBV7-9; len: 10; abundance: few
CDR3aa: ASSYLTGDDETQY; j_gene: TRBJ2-5; v_gene: TRBV6-5; len: 13; abundance: NA
CDR3aa: ASSLAQGDTEAF; j_gene: TRBJ1-1; v_gene: TRBV7-9; len: 12; abundance: few
CDR3aa: ASSKGLETQY; j_gene: TRBJ2-5; v_gene: TRBV18; len: 10; abundance: few
CDR3aa: SARTRGRSNQPQH; j_gene: TRBJ1-5; v_gene: TRBV20-1; len: 13; abundance: NA
CDR3aa: ASSVSSGSYNEQF; j_gene: TRBJ2-1; v_gene: TRBV9; len: 13; abundance: NA
CDR3aa: ASSLTVLAKNIQY; j_gene: TRBJ2-4; v_gene: TRBV5-1; len: 13; abundance: few
CDR3aa: ASSVGRPGRQTEAF; j_gene: TRBJ1-1; v_gene: TRBV9; len: 14; abundance: NA
CDR3aa: ASSGDRSLNTEAF; j_gene: TRBJ1-1; v_gene: TRBV6-6; len: 13; abundance: few
CDR3aa: ASSQWGSGRFSEQF; j_gene: TRBJ2-1; v_gene: TRBV3-1; len: 14; abundance: few
CDR3aa: ASSQRKGGRSYNEQF; j_gene: TRBJ2-1; v_gene: TRBV3-1; len: 15; abundance: few
CDR3aa: ASSLLHPGTEAF; j_gene: TRBJ1-1; v_gene: TRBV12-3/TRBV12-4; len: 12; abundance: NA
CDR3aa: ASSPAGTSNVLT; j_gene: TRBJ2-6; v_gene: TRBV7-2; len: 12; abundance: NA
CDR3aa: ASSRAGLISYEQY; j_gene: TRBJ2-7; v_gene: TRBV28; len: 13; abundance: NA
CDR3aa: ASSLSGTGNTGELF; j_gene: TRBJ2-2; v_gene: TRBV11-3; len: 14; abundance: few
CDR3aa: ASSALSSGGSNEQF; j_gene: TRBJ2-1; v_gene: TRBV6-1; len: 14; abundance: NA
CDR3aa: ASSRRGEGVTEAF; j_gene: TRBJ1-1; v_gene: TRBV18; len: 13; abundance: NA
CDR3aa: ASSSGQGSSPLH; j_gene: TRBJ1-6; v_gene: TRBV11-2; len: 12; abundance: NA
CDR3aa: ASRLTGSSYEQY; j_gene: TRBJ2-7; v_gene: TRBV14; len: 12; abundance: few
CDR3aa: VSSSRQGEINYGYT; j_gene: TRBJ1-2; v_gene: TRBV4-2; len: 14; abundance: NA
CDR3aa: ASSSLAGTYNEQF; j_gene: TRBJ2-1; v_gene: TRBV11-2; len: 13; abundance: few
CDR3aa: ASSAQGGVGKLF; j_gene: TRBJ1-4; v_gene: TRBV7-3; len: 12; abundance: few
CDR3aa: ASSPGTVGNSPLH; j_gene: TRBJ1-6; v_gene: TRBV18; len: 13; abundance: NA
CDR3aa: ASSLAALRPYGYT; j_gene: TRBJ1-2; v_gene: TRBV5-4; len: 13; abundance: few
CDR3aa: ASSLSGTSEQF; j_gene: TRBJ2-1; v_gene: TRBV5-1; len: 11; abundance: few